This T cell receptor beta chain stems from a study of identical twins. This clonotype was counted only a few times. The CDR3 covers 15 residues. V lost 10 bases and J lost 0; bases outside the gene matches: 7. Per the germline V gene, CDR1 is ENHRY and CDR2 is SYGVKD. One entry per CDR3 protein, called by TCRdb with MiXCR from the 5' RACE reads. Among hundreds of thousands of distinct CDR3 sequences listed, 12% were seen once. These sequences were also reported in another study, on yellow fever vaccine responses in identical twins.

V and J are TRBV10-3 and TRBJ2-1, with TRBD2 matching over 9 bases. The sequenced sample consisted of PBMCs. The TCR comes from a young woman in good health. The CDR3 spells CATGLARSSYNEQFF. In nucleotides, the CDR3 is TGTGCCACCGGACTAGCGAGGAGCTCCTACAATGAGCAGTTCTTC.